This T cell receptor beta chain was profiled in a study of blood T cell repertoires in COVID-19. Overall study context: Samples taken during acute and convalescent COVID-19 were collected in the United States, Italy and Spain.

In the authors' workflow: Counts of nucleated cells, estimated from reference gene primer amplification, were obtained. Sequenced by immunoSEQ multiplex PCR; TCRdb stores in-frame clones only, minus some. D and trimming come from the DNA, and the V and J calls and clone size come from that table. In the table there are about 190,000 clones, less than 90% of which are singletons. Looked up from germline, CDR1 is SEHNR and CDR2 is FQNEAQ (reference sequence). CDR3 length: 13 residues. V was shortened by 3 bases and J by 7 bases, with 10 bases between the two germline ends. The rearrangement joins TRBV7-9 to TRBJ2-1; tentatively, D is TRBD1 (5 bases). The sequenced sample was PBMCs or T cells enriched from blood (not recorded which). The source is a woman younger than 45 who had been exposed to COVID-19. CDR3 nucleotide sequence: TGTGCCAGCAGCTTCCCTCCAGGGAATGAGCAGTTCTTC. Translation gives CASSFPPGNEQFF.